This entry is about one T cell receptor (beta chain). Its antigen is unknown. Mismatch with germline at one junction end may stem from a read error. The CDR3 is made up of 13 amino acids. Germline CDR1 SQVTM, CDR2 ANQGSEA. This record belongs to a study of tumor and adjacent non-tumor tissue in lung cancer. Study results and caveats: Normal lung showed higher cumulative top 100 clone frequency than tumor.

Three rounds of nested PCR, following a modified ARM-PCR protocol, produced the TCRbeta library. TCRdb used MiXCR to reprocess the multiplex PCR reads, holding one entry per CDR3 protein. The data contain about 100,000 distinct CDR3 sequences, 50% to 70% of them singletons. RNA was extracted from bulk tissue without any cell sorting. The normal lung tissue was taken more than 3 cm from the tumor edge. Between August and November 2014, newly diagnosed, chemotherapy-naive lung cancer patients underwent thoracic surgery in China. The TCR sequence derives from a man aged 25 to 40 with non-small cell lung cancer. The source material was distant non-tumor lung tissue. The chain carries TRBV29-1 and TRBJ2-1; TRBD1 agrees at 8 bases. CDR3 protein: CIVLTGVYNGQFF. The CDR3 DNA follows: TGCATTGTCCTGACAGGGGTCTACAATGGGCAGTTCTTC.